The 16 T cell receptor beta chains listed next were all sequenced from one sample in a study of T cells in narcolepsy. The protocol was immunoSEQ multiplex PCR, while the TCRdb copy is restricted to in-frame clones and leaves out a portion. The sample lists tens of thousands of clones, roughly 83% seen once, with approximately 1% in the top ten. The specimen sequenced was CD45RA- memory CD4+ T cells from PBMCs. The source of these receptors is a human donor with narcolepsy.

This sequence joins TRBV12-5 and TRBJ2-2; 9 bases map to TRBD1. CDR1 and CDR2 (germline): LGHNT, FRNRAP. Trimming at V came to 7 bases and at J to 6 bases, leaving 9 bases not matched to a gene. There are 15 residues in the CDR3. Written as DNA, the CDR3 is TGTGCTAGTGCCTTACAGGGGGCTATCGCCGGGGAGCTGTTTTTT. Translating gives CASALQGAIAGELFF.

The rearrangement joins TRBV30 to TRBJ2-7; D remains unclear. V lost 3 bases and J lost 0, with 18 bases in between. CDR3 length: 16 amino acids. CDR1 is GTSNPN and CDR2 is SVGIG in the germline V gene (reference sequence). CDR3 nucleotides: TGTGCCTGGAGCCCATCCCGCACCTCAAGCTCCTACGAGCAGTACTTC. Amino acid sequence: CAWSPSRTSSSYEQYF.

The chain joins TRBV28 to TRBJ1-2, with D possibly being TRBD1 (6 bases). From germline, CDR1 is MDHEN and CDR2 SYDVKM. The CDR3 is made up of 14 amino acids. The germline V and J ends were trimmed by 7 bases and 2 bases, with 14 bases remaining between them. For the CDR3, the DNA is TGTGCCAGCACCCCGGGACAACAGAACTATGGCTACACCTTC. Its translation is CASTPGQQNYGYTF.

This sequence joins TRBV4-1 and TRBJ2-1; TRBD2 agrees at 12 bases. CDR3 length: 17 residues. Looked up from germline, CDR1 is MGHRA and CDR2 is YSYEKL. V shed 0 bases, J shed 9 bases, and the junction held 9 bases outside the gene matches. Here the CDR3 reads CASSQDRLAGGPSEQFF. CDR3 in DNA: TGCGCCAGCAGCCAAGATCGCCTAGCGGGAGGGCCGAGTGAGCAGTTCTTC.

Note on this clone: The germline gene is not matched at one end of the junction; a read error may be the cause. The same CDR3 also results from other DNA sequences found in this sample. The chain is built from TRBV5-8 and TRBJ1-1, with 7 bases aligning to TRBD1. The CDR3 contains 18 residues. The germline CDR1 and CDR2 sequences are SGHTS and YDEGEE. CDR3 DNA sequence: TGTGCCAGCAGCTACACTCACCTACCGGGACAGCGGAACACTGAGGCTTTCTTT. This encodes CASSYTHLPGQRNTEAFF.

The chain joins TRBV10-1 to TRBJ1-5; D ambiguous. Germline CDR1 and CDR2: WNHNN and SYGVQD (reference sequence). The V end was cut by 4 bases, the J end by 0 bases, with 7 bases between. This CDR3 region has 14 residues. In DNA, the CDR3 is TGCGCCAGCAGTGGGCTTTATAGCAATCAGCCCCAGCATTTT. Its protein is CASSGLYSNQPQHF.

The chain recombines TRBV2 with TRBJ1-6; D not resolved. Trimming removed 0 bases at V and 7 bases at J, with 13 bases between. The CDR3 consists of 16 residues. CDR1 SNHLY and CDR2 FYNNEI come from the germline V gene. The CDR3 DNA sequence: TGTGCCAGCAGTGAAGCGCTTGCCAGCGACAATTCACCCCTCCACTTT. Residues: CASSEALASDNSPLHF.

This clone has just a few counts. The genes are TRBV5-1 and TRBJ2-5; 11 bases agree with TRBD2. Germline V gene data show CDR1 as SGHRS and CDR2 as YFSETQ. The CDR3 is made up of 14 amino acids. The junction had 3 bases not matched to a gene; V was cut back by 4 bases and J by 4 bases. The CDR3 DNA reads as TGCGCCAGCAGCGACGGACTAGCGGGAGAGACCCAGTACTTC. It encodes CASSDGLAGETQYF.

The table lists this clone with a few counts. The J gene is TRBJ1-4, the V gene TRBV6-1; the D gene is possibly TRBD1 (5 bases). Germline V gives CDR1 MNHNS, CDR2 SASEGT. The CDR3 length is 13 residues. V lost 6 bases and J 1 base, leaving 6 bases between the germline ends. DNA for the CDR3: TGTGCCAGCAGGCAGGGAACTAATGAAAAACTGTTTTTT. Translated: CASRQGTNEKLFF.

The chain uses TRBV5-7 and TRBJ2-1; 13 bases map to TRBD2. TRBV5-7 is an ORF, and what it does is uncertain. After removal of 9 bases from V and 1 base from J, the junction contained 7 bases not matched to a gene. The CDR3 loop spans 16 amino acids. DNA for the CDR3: TGTGCCACCCCGGGACTAGCGGGATTTTCCTACAATGAGCAGTTCTTC. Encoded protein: CATPGLAGFSYNEQFF.

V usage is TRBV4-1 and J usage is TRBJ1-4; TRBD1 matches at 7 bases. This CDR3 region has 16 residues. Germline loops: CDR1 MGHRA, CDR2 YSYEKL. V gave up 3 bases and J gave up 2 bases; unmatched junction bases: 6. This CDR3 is CASSQTGPATNEKLFF. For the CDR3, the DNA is TGCGCCAGCAGCCAGACAGGGCCCGCCACTAATGAAAAACTGTTTTTT.

The CDR3 DNA is TGTGCCAGCAGTTTAAGAAGGACCTCCTACGAGCAGTACTTC. The encoded protein is CASSLRRTSYEQYF. The chain couples TRBV27 to TRBJ2-7; no clear D. Germline loops: CDR1 MNHEY, CDR2 SMNVEV (reference sequence). CDR3 size: 14 residues. Trimming shortened V by 2 bases and J by 0 bases, and 8 bases separated the two germline ends.

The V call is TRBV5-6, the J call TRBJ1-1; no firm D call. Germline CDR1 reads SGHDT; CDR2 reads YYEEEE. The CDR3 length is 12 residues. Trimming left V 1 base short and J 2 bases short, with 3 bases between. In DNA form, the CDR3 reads TGTGCCAGCAGCTTGACTAACACTGAAGCTTTCTTT. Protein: CASSLTNTEAFF.

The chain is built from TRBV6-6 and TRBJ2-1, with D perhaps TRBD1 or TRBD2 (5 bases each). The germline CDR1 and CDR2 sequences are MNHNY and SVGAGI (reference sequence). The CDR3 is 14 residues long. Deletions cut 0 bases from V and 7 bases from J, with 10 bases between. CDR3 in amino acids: CASSYSEWGNEQFF. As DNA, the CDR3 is TGTGCCAGCAGTTACTCGGAATGGGGGAATGAGCAGTTCTTC.

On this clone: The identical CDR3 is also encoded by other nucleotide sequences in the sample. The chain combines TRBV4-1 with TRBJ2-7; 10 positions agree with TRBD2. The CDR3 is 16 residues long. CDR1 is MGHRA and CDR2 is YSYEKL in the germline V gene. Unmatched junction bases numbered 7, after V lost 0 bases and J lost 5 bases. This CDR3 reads CASSQEAGGLRNEQYF. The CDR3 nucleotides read TGCGCCAGCAGCCAAGAAGCGGGAGGGCTTCGGAACGAGCAGTACTTC.

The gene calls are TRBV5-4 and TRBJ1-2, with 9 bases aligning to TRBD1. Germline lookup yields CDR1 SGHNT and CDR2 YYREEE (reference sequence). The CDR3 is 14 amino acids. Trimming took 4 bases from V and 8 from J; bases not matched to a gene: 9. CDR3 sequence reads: CASSAGQGNTGYTF. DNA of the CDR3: TGTGCCAGCAGCGCCGGACAGGGGAACACCGGCTACACCTTC.